This TCR beta chain is drawn from a study of CD4 T cells in relation to SARS-CoV-2 and coronaviruses. The unexposed donors gave CD4+ T cells in about 2010-2018, prior to COVID-19. Isolation of CD4+ T cells took place after approximately 11 days in culture. Unexposed-donor CD4+ T cells were probed with SARS-CoV-2 S/N and four cold-coronavirus spikes, cells permitting. The V gene's germline CDR1 is LNHDA and CDR2 SQIVND (reference sequence). Germline trimming cut 3 bases from V and 2 bases from J; bases unmatched to any gene: 4. The CDR3 covers 15 residues. Here immunoSEQ multiplex PCR was the method, and the copy in TCRdb shows in-frame clones only, minus some. The sample includes about 12,000 clones, 65% to 70% of them seen just once. In the case of this clone: Antigen unknown.

This sequence originates from a human donor in good health. Sequencing was done on a sample of CD4+ T cells from PBMCs, cultured in vitro. This rearrangement joins TRBV19 to TRBJ2-7; TRBD2 matches 10 bases. The CDR3 sequence: CASSMALAGAYEQYF. The CDR3 DNA reads as TGTGCCAGTAGTATGGCTCTAGCGGGAGCCTACGAGCAGTACTTC.